What follows is one T cell receptor (beta chain) and its context. Its antigen is not known. The same CDR3 also results from other DNA sequences found in this sample. The data were obtained in a study of graft-versus-host responses after intestinal transplantation. Study at large: Induction using anti-thymocyte globulin, followed by tacrolimus and steroids for 2 to 4 years, was given to all recipients. Overall study results and limits: Early declines in HvG clones that occurred post-transplant were associated with peak circulating GvH clone levels. Recipient marrow held GvH clones, some first seen in ileum or blood.

Method: immunoSEQ multiplex PCR; TCRdb's copy keeps in-frame clones and lacks some. The sample shows roughly 130,000 clones, 85% to 95% of them seen only once. The CDR3 runs to 13 residues. CDR1 MGHDK and CDR2 SYGVNS come from the germline V gene. The ends were cut back, 3 bases at V and 8 bases at J, with 13 bases in the middle. The chain uses TRBV25-1 and TRBJ1-2, with D possibly being TRBD1 (5 bases). The TCR originated in a human donor who received an intestinal transplant. Material: unstimulated CD4+ T cells sorted from spleen or lymph node cells, obtained before intestinal transplant. CDR3 protein: CASSEYWGWGYTF. CDR3 nucleotide sequence: TGTGCCAGCAGTGAGTATTGGGGGTGGGGCTACACCTTC.